This TCR beta chain came from a study of vaccination and CD4 T cells after COVID-19. Germline V gene data show CDR1 as SEHNR and CDR2 as FQNEAQ (reference sequence). The V segment lost 6 bases and the J segment 0 bases; nucleotides outside the gene matches: 7. The CDR3 consists of 16 residues. This clonotype occurred a few times. The antigen remains unidentified. Treatment: roughly 11-day PBMC culture with coronavirus spike peptide pools or control peptides (ViraFEST assay). The Oncomine TCR Beta short-read assay sequenced DNA from cultured CD4+ T cells. TCRdb passed the PCR reads through MiXCR, listing each CDR3 protein once. The repertoire holds roughly 20,000 distinct CDR3 sequences, 30% to 40% seen once, with under 15% in the top ten.

The material sequenced was cultured CD4+ T cells from blood. This rearrangement joins TRBV7-9 to TRBJ1-3; 8 positions match TRBD1. The source is a human donor with COVID-19. The CDR3 coding sequence is TGTGCCAGCAGATCGTGGGACAGGATCTCTGGAAACACCATATATTTT. Its translation: CASRSWDRISGNTIYF.